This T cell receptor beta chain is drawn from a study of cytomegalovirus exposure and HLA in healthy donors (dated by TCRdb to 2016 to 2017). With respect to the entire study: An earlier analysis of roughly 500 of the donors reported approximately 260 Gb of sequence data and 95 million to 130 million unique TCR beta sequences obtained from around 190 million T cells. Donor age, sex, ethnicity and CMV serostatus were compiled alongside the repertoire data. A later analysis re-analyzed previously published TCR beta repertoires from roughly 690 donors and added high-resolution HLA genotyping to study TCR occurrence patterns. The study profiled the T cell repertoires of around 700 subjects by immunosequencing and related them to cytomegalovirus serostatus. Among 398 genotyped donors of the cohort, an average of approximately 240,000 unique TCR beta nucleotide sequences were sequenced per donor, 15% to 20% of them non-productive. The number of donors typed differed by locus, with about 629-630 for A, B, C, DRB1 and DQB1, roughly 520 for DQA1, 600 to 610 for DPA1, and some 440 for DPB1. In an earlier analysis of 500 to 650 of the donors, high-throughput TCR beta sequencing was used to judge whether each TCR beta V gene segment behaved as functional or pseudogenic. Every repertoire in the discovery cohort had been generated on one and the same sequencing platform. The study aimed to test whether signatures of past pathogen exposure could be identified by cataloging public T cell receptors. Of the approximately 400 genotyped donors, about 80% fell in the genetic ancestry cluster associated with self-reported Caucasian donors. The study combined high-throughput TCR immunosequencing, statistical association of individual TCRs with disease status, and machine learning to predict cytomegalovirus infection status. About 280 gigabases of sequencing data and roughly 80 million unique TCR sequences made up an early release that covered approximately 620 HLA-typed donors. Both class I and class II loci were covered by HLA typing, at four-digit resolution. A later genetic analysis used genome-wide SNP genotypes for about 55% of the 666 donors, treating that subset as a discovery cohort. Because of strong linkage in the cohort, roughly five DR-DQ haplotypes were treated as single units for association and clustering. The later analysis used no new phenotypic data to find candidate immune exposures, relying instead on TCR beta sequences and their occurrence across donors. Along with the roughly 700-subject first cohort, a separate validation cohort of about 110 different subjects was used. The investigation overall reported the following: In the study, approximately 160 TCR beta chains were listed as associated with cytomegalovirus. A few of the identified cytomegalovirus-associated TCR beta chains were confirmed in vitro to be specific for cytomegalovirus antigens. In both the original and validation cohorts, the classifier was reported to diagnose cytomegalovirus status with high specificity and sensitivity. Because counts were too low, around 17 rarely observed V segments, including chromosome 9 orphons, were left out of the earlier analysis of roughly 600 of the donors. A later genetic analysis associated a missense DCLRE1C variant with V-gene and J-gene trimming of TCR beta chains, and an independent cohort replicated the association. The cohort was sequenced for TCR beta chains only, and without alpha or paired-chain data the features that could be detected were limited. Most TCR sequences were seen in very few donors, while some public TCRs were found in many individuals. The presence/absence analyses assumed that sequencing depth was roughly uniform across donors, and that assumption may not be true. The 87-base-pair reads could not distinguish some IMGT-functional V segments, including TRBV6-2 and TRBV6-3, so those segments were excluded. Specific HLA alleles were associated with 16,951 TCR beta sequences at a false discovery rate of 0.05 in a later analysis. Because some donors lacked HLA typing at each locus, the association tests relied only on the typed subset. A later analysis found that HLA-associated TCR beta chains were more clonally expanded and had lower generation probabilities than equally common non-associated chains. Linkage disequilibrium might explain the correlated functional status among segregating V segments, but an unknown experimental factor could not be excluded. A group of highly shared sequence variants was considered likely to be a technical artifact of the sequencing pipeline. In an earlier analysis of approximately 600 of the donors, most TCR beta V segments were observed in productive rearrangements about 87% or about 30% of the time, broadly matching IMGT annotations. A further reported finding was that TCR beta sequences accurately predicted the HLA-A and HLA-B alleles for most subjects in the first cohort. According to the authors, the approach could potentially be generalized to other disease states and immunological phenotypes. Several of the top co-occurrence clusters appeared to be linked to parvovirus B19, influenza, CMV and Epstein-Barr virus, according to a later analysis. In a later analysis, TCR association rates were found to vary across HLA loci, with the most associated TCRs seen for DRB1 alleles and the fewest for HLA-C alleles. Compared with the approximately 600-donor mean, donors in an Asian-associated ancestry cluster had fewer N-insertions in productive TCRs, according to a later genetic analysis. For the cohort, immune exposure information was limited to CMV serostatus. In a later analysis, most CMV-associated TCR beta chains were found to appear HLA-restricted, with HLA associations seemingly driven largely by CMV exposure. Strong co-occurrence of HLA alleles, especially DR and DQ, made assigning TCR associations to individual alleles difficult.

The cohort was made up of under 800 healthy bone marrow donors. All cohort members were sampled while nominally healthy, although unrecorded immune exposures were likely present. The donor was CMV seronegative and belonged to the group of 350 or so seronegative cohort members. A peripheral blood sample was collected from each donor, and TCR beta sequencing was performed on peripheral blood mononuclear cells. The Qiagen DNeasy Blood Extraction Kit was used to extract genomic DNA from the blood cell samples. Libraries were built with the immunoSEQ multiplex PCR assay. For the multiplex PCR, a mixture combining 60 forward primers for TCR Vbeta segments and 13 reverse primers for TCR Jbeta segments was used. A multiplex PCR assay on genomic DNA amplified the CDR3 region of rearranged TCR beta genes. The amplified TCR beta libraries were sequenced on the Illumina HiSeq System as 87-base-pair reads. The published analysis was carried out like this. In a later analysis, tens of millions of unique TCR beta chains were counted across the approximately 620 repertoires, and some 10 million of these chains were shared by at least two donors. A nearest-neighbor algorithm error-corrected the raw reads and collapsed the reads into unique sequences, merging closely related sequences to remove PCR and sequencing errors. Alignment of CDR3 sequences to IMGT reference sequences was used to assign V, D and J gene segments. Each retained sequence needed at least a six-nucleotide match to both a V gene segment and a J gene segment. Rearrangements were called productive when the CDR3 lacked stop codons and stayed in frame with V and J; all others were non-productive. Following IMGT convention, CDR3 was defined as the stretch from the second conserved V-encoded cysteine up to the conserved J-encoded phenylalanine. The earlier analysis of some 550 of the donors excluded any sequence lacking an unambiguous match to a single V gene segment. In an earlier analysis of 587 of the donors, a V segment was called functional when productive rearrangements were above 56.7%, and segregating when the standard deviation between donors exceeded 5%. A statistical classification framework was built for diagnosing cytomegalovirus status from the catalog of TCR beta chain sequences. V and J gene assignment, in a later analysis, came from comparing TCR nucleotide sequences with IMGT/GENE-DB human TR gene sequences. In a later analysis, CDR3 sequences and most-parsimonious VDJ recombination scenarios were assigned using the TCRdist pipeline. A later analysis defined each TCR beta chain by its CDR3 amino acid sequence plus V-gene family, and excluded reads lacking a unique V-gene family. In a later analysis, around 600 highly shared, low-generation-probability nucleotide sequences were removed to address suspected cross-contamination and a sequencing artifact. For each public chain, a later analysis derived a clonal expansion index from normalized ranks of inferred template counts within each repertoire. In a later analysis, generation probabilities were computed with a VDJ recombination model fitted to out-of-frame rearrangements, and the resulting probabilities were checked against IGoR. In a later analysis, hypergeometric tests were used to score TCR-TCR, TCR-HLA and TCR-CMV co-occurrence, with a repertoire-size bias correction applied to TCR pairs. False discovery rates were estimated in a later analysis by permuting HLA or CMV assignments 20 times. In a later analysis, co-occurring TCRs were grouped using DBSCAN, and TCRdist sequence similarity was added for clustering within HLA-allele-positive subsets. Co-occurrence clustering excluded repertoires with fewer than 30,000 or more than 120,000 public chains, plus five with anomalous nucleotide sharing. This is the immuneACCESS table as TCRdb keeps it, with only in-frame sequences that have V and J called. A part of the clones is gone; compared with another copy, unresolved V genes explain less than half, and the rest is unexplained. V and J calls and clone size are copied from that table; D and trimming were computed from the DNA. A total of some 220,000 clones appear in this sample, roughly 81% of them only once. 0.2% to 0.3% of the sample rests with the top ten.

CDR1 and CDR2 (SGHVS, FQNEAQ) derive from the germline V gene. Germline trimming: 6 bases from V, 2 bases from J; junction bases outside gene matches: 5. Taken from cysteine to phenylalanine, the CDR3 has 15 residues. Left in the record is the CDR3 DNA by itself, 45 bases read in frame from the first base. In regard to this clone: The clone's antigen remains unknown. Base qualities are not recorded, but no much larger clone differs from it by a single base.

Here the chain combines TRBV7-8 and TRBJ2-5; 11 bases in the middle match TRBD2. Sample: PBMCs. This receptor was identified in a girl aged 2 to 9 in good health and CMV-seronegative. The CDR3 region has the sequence CASRAGTSGQETQYF. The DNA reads TGTGCCAGCAGAGCCGGGACTAGCGGACAAGAGACCCAGTACTTC.